These 21 T cell receptor beta chains were sequenced from one sample in a study of T-cell memory formation after mild COVID-19 listed by TCRdb under 2021. Libraries were made using 5' RACE. The sequencer listed for this sample is Illumina NovaSeq 6000. TCRdb's own reprocessing of the public reads used fastp at Q25 and MiXCR and kept productive beta chains. CDR3 protein sequences are deduplicated, and each keeps its most common genes and DNA. This sample comprises over 400,000 distinct CDR3 sequences, less than 25% of them detected only once. Jointly, the top ten make up roughly 14% of the sample. What was sequenced was PBMCs or a T cell subset sorted from them (not recorded which). The receptors come from an adult woman who had mild COVID-19 (a few samples of this study predate the infection). The sample titles of this study are shuffled in the database, so cell type and time point are left out; the donor was told from shared clones.

This clonotype was observed a few times. The chain combines TRBV4-3 with TRBJ2-3; D is perhaps TRBD1 (6 bases). The CDR3 is 14 residues long. CDR1 and CDR2 (germline): LGHNA, YSLEER. Trimming pared 3 bases from V and 3 bases from J, leaving 10 bases between. CDR3 DNA sequence: TGCGCCAGCAGCCACGGACAGTCTACAGATACGCAGTATTTT. Amino acids: CASSHGQSTDTQYF.

This sequence joins TRBV11-2 and TRBJ2-1; possibly TRBD2 for D (5 bases). V lost 5 bases, J lost 4 bases, and 18 bases lay in between. The CDR3 covers 16 residues. CDR1 and CDR2 from the germline V gene are SGHAT and FQNNGV. The CDR3 reads CASSPAGSRSYNEQFF. As DNA, the CDR3 is TGTGCCAGCAGCCCTGCTGGGAGCCGCAGTTACAATGAGCAGTTCTTC.

This chain connects TRBV9 to TRBJ1-1, with 7 bases that match TRBD1. With 5 bases clipped from V and 1 base from J, the junction kept 8 bases outside the gene matches. The CDR3 length is 15 residues. The germline V gene encodes CDR1 SGDLS and CDR2 YYNGEE. CDR3 coding DNA: TGTGCCAGCAGTAGAACAGGGGCCAGGAACACTGAAGCTTTCTTT. This gives the protein CASSRTGARNTEAFF.

The V call is TRBV4-1, the J call TRBJ2-3, with TRBD2 matching over 10 bases. This CDR3 is built from 17 residues. Trimming took 0 bases from V and 4 from J; bases not matched to a gene: 7. Germline CDR1 is MGHRA and CDR2 is YSYEKL. CDR3 sequence reads: CASSQDTSGTLPDTQYF. The CDR3 nucleotides are TGCGCCAGCAGCCAAGATACTAGCGGGACCCTGCCAGATACGCAGTATTTT.

This clonotype has a handful of counts. The gene calls are TRBV20-1 and TRBJ2-3, with D possibly matching TRBD2 (5 bases). Germline V gene data show CDR1 as DFQATT and CDR2 as SNEGSKA (reference sequence). V dropped 6 bases and J dropped 2 bases, with 12 bases sitting between them. The length of the CDR3 is 13 residues. As DNA, the CDR3 is TGCAGTGCCAGACTAACCTCCACAGATACGCAGTATTTT. Translation: CSARLTSTDTQYF.

The chain joins TRBV20-1 to TRBJ1-2; D is unresolved. Germline CDR1 is DFQATT and CDR2 is SNEGSKA (reference sequence). This CDR3 region has 14 residues. Trimming took off 4 bases at V and 6 bases at J, with 18 bases between the two ends. The chain's CDR3 is CSATVGGPLDGYTF. CDR3 DNA sequence: TGCAGTGCTACAGTCGGTGGACCCTTGGATGGCTACACCTTC.

The chain has TRBV14 and TRBJ1-1; no reliable D call. The CDR3 totals 18 residues. V lost 1 base, J lost 0 bases, and 18 bases lay in between. Germline values: CDR1 SGHDN, CDR2 FVKESK. This CDR3 is CASSQGGIRNRLNTEAFF. CDR3 DNA sequence: TGTGCCAGCAGCCAAGGTGGAATCAGGAACCGCTTGAACACTGAAGCTTTCTTT.

This clonotype was counted between two and nine times. This chain uses TRBV18 with TRBJ2-5; 12 bases fit TRBD2. Germline V gene lookup returns CDR1 KGHSH and CDR2 LQKENI. After removal of 0 bases from V and 4 bases from J, the junction contained 3 bases not matched to a gene. CDR3 length: 16 residues. The CDR3 DNA reads TGTGCCAGCTCACCACCGTTACTAGCGGGAGGAGAGACCCAGTACTTC. The encoded protein is CASSPPLLAGGETQYF.

The rearrangement joins TRBV5-4 to TRBJ2-7; 8 bases are shared with TRBD1. The CDR3 extends over 18 amino acids. Trimming removed 0 bases from V and 0 bases from J; junction bases left unmatched: 11. Germline V gene data show CDR1 as SGHNT and CDR2 as YYREEE (reference sequence). CDR3 in DNA: TGTGCCAGCAGCTTGGGGACAGGGAGAAGGTTGAGCTCCTACGAGCAGTACTTC. It encodes CASSLGTGRRLSSYEQYF.

The chain uses TRBV10-3 and TRBJ2-5; TRBD2 matches at 11 bases. CDR3 length equals 14 residues. Germline V gives CDR1 ENHRY, CDR2 SYGVKD. V shed 7 bases and J 2 bases; nucleotides not matched to a gene: 3. The DNA for the CDR3 is TGTGCCATCAAGGGACTAGCGGCTCAAGAGACCCAGTACTTC. As protein: CAIKGLAAQETQYF.

This clonotype was detected a few times. The chain couples TRBV5-1 to TRBJ2-5, with D uncertain. V was shortened by 5 bases and J by 5 bases, with 13 bases between the two germline ends. The CDR3 length is 13 residues. Germline V gives CDR1 SGHRS, CDR2 YFSETQ. The CDR3 bases are TGCGCCAGCAGAAGTGGGTTTGGGGAGACCCAGTACTTC. Protein: CASRSGFGETQYF.

This clonotype was counted a few times. This chain joins TRBV10-3 and TRBJ2-4; TRBD1 agrees at 8 bases. The CDR3 totals 18 residues. The V and J ends lost 6 bases and 3 bases, in that order; junction bases with no gene match: 16. The germline V gene has CDR1 ENHRY and CDR2 SYGVKD. The CDR3 DNA reads TGTGCCATCAGAACCAAGAAGCCGGGACAGGAGGGCAAAAACATTCAGTACTTC. Translating gives CAIRTKKPGQEGKNIQYF.

The chain combines TRBV10-3 with TRBJ1-2; D is perhaps TRBD1 (6 bases). V lost 3 bases, J lost 0 bases, and 11 bases lay in between. Germline lookup yields CDR1 ENHRY and CDR2 SYGVKD. The length of the CDR3 is 15 residues. The CDR3 sequence is CAISDQGIANYGYTF. The CDR3 bases are TGTGCCATCAGTGACCAGGGGATTGCTAACTATGGCTACACCTTC.

There are a few counts of this clonotype. The rearrangement links TRBV7-9 to TRBJ1-4; D is undetermined. This CDR3 has 17 residues. Germline CDR1 SEHNR, CDR2 FQNEAQ (reference sequence). Between the trimmed V and J ends, which lost 3 bases and 7 bases, there was a span of 21 bases. The CDR3 region is CASSLILGFSGVEKLFF. The CDR3 DNA reads as TGTGCCAGCAGCTTGATCTTGGGGTTCAGTGGGGTTGAAAAACTGTTTTTT.

The CDR3 coding sequence is TGTGCCAGCACCCCCGGGACAGGGGCCAGAACGGTGCATTTT. This encodes CASTPGTGARTVHF. This chain uses TRBV2 with TRBJ1-5; 10 bases line up with TRBD1. CDR1 is SNHLY and CDR2 is FYNNEI in the germline V gene. CDR3 length: 14 residues. J was trimmed by 15 bases and V by 7 bases; bases with no gene match: 15.

The chain joins TRBV11-3 to TRBJ2-1; 12 nucleotides align to TRBD2. Germline loops: CDR1 SGHNT, CDR2 YENEEA. Trimming removed 5 bases from V and 8 bases from J; junction bases left unmatched: 10. The CDR3 extends over 16 amino acids. The chain's CDR3 is CASSGRSSGGAYEQFF. The CDR3 DNA sequence: TGTGCCAGCAGCGGGCGTTCTAGCGGGGGGGCGTATGAGCAGTTCTTC.

This clonotype was observed a handful of times. The rearrangement joins TRBV12-3 or TRBV12-4 to TRBJ2-3; 9 bases are a match to TRBD2. The CDR3 covers 15 residues. With 3 bases clipped from V and 4 bases from J, the junction kept 5 bases outside the gene matches. For the CDR3, the DNA is TGTGCCAGCAGTTTTCGGCGGGGGGGCCCAGATACGCAGTATTTT. Translating it yields CASSFRRGGPDTQYF.

The rearrangement links TRBV4-1 to TRBJ2-4; D perhaps matches TRBD1 (5 bases). Looked up from germline, CDR1 is MGHRA and CDR2 is YSYEKL. CDR3 length: 13 residues. V was cut by 1 base and J by 6 bases, with 7 bases left in between. In DNA form, the CDR3 reads TGCGCCAGCAGCCAAGGACAGATAAACATTCAGTACTTC. Translation gives CASSQGQINIQYF.

The rearrangement links TRBV5-1 to TRBJ2-7, with 10 bases identical to TRBD2. Trimming took 2 bases from V and 2 from J; bases not matched to a gene: 1. The CDR3 covers 14 residues. Germline values: CDR1 SGHRS, CDR2 YFSETQ. CDR3 region: CASSFLAGAYEQYF. The CDR3 DNA follows: TGCGCCAGCAGCTTCCTAGCGGGGGCCTACGAGCAGTACTTC.

V is TRBV11-2 and J is TRBJ2-3; 12 positions agree with TRBD2. V dropped 3 bases and J dropped 2; count of bases not matched to a gene: 3. Germline values: CDR1 SGHAT, CDR2 FQNNGV. The CDR3 has 16 amino acids. The CDR3 sequence: CASSFGLAGITDTQYF. In DNA, the CDR3 is TGTGCCAGCAGCTTCGGACTAGCGGGGATCACAGATACGCAGTATTTT. Supplemented by reference TRBV11-2 and TRBJ2-3, the full variable domain reads EAGVAQSPRYKIIEKRQSVAFWCNPISGHATLYWYQQILGQGPKLLIQFQNNGVVDDSQLPKDRFSAERLKGVDSTLKIQPAKLEDSAVYLCASSFGLAGITDTQYFGPGTRLTVL.

The chain carries TRBV25-1 and TRBJ2-2; no clear D gene. Germline assignment: CDR1 MGHDK and CDR2 SYGVNS. Trimming stripped 8 bases from V and 3 bases from J, with 10 bases between. CDR3 length equals 13 residues. The CDR3 coding sequence is TGTGCCAGCGGTAGGGAACACACCGGGGAGCTGTTTTTT. It codes for CASGREHTGELFF. The complete variable domain, with remaining parts taken from reference TRBV25-1 and TRBJ2-2, reads EADIYQTPRYLVIGTGKKITLECSQTMGHDKMYWYQQDPGMELHLIHYSYGVNSTEKGDLSSESTVSRIRTEHFPLTLESARPSHTSQYLCASGREHTGELFFGEGSRLTVL.